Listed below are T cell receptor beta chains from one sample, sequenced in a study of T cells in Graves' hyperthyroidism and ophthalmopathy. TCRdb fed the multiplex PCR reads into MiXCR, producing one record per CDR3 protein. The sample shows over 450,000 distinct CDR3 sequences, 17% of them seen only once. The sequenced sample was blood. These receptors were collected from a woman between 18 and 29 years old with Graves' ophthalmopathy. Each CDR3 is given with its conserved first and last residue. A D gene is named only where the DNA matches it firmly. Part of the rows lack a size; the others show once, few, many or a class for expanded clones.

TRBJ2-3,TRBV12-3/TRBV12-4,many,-,TGTGCCAGCAGTCGGGGTACAACCCGGGGCACAGATACGCAGTATTTT,CASSRGTTRGTDTQYF
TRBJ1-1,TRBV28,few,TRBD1,TGTGCCAGCAGTTTGCCAACAGGGGGTCACACTGAAGCTTTCTTT,CASSLPTGGHTEAFF
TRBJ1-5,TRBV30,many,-,TGTGCCTGGAGTCCCACAGGGTACAATCAGCCCCAGCATTTT,CAWSPTGYNQPQHF
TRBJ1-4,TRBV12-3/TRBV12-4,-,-,TGTGCCAGCACCCGGGGCGGAACTAATGAAAAACTGTTTTTT,CASTRGGTNEKLFF
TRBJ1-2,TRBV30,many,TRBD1,TGTGCCTTCCCGACCCCGGGACAGGGATTCTATGGCTACACCTTC,CAFPTPGQGFYGYTF
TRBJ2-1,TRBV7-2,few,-,TGTGCCAGCAGCCCCGACAGGGCCGTCGGGGGTGAGCAGTTCTTC,CASSPDRAVGGEQFF
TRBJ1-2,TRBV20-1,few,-,TGCAGTGCAAACCGGGACGCCGGCGGCTATGGCTACACCTTC,CSANRDAGGYGYTF
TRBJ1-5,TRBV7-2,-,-,TGTGCCAGCAGCTTAGAAGTTTGGGACGGCCTAAATCAGCCCCAGCATTTT,CASSLEVWDGLNQPQHF
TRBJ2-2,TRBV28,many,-,TGTGCCAGCAGCTACTACACCGGGGAGCTGTTTTTT,CASSYYTGELFF
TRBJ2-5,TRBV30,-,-,TGTGCCTGCACCCGCGACGGATACCAAGAGACCCAGTACTTC,CACTRDGYQETQYF
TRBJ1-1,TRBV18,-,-,TGTGCCAGCTCAGTCCAGGAGCTAACTGAAGCTTTCTTT,CASSVQELTEAFF
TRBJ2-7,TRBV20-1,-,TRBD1,TGCAGTGCTAGTCAAGGGACAGTGAGCTCCTACGAGCAGTACTTC,CSASQGTVSSYEQYF
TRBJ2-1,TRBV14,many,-,TGTGCCAGCAGCCAAGGACAGACCTACAATGAGCAGTTCTTC,CASSQGQTYNEQFF
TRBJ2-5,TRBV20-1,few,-,TGCAGTGCTAGAACTGGCGGGGTCCAAGAGACCCAGTACTTC,CSARTGGVQETQYF
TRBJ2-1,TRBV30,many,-,TGTGCCTGGAGTGTACGAGGATTCTACAATGAGCAGTTCTTC,CAWSVRGFYNEQFF
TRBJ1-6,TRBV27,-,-,TGTGCCAGCAGTCCCTGGGCCCAGCGCTCACCCCTCCACTTT,CASSPWAQRSPLHF
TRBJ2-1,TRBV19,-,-,TGTGCCAGTACCCGAGATCTTGAGCAGTTCTTC,CASTRDLEQFF
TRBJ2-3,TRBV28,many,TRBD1,TGTGCCAGCAGTCTCGGACAGGTTCTAATTGGAGGACGCTCAGATACGCAGTATTTT,CASSLGQVLIGGRSDTQYF
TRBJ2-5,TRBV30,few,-,TGTGCCTGGAGCTCAGTGGGGAGGACCCAGTACTTC,CAWSSVGRTQYF
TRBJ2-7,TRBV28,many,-,TGTGCCAGCCGTCCGGGTCTGATCTACGAGCAGTACTTC,CASRPGLIYEQYF
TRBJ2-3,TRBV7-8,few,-,TGTGCCAGTGAGAGTCCTAGCACAGATACGCAGTATTTT,CASESPSTDTQYF
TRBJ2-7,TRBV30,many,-,TGTGCCTGGAGAGGACAGTACTACGAGCAGTACTTC,CAWRGQYYEQYF
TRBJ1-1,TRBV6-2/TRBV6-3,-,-,TGTGCCAGCAGTGTGGCAGGGGCGGTTGGCACTGAAGCTTTCTTT,CASSVAGAVGTEAFF
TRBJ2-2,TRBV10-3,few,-,TGTGCCATCAGTGAGTCGGGGGCCACCGGGGAGCTGTTTTTT,CAISESGATGELFF
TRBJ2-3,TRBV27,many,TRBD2,TGTGCCAGCAGTTTATGGGGACTAGCGGAACTCACAGATACGCAGTATTTT,CASSLWGLAELTDTQYF
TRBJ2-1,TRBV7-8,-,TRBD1,TGTGCCAGCAGCTTAGCTAGGACAGGGTACAACAATGAGCAGTTCTTC,CASSLARTGYNNEQFF
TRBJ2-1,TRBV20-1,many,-,TGCAGTGTTCCGACTAGGAGCTCCTACAATGAGCAGTTCTTC,CSVPTRSSYNEQFF
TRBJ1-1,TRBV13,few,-,TGTGCCAGCAGCTTGGGATTACGGTCCCTACTGAACACTGAAGCTTTCTTT,CASSLGLRSLLNTEAFF
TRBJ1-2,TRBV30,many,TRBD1,TGTGCCTGGAGTGGGACAGGGAACAACTATGGCTACACCTTC,CAWSGTGNNYGYTF
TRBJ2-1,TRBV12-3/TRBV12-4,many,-,TGTGCCAGCAGTTTCGGGTCGTACAATGAGCAGTTCTTC,CASSFGSYNEQFF
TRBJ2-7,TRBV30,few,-,TGTGCCTGGAGTTTGGGGGGACTTTCCTACGAGCAGTACTTC,CAWSLGGLSYEQYF
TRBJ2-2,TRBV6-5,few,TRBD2,TGTGCCAGCAGTTACAGTAGCGGGAGGGCCGGGGAGCTGTTTTTT,CASSYSSGRAGELFF
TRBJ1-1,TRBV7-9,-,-,TGTGCCAGCAGCTCCATCGGTCTTTCCCACACTGAAGCTTTCTTT,CASSSIGLSHTEAFF
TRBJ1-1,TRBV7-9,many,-,TGTGCCAGCACACCCGAGGGGCCGAACACTGAAGCTTTCTTT,CASTPEGPNTEAFF
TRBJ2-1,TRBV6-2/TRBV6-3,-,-,TGTGCCAGCAGTTACTCGCGGCCCTACAATGAGCAGTTCTTC,CASSYSRPYNEQFF
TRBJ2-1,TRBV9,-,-,TGTGCCAGCAGCTCACCAGCGTTTAGCTCCTACAATGAGCAGTTCTTC,CASSSPAFSSYNEQFF
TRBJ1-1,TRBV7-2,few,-,TGTGCCAGCAGCTTAGCTGGGACACAGAACACTGAAGCTTTCTTT,CASSLAGTQNTEAFF
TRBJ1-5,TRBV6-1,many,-,TGTGCCAGCAGTCGTACTGGGGTTAGCAATCAGCCCCAGCATTTT,CASSRTGVSNQPQHF
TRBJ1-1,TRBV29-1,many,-,TGCAGCGTTGAGGAGGTGGGCACTGAAGCTTTCTTT,CSVEEVGTEAFF
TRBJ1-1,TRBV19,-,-,TGTGCCAGTAGTATCTCGACAGGACCGAACACTGAAGCTTTCTTT,CASSISTGPNTEAFF
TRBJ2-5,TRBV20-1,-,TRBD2,TGCAGTGCTAGCACTAGCGGGGGAGGAGAGACCCAGTACTTC,CSASTSGGGETQYF
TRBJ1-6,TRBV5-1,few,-,TGCGCCAGCAGCTTGGATACGGGAAATTCACCCCTCCACTTT,CASSLDTGNSPLHF